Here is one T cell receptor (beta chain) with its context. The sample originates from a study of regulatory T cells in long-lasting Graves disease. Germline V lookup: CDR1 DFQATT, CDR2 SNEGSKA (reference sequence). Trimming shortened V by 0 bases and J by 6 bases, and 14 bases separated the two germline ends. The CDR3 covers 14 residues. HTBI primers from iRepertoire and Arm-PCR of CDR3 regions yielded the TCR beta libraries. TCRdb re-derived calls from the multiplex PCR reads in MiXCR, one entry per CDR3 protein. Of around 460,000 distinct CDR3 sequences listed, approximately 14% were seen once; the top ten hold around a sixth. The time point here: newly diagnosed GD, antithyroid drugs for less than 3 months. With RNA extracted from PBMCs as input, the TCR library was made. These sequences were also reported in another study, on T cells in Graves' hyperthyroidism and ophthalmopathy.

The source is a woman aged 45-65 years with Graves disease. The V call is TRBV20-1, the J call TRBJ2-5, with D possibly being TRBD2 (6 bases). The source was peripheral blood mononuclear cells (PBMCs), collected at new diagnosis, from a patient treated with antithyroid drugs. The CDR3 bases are TGCAGTGCTAGAGATTGGCGGGATGTAAAGACCCAGTACTTC. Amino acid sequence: CSARDWRDVKTQYF.